A single sample is the source of the 3 T cell receptor beta chains below, sequenced in a study of blood T cell repertoires in COVID-19. Generated by immunoSEQ multiplex PCR, the TCRdb table keeps only in-frame clones and is missing some. Here the sample spans about 280,000 clones, approximately 86% being singletons. The sample comprised peripheral blood. These receptors all come from a woman between 65 and 79 years old with COVID-19, enrolled during active disease.

DNA of the CDR3: TGTGCCAGCAGTTCCCGGGACAACTACAATGAGCAGTTCTTC. This encodes CASSSRDNYNEQFF. The rearrangement joins TRBV6-2 or TRBV6-3 to TRBJ2-1; D might be TRBD1 (6 bases). Between the trimmed V and J ends, which lost 4 bases and 3 bases, there was a span of 10 bases. This CDR3 has 14 residues. Germline CDR1 MNHEY, CDR2 SVGEGT.

The V call is TRBV5-1, the J call TRBJ1-2; D might be TRBD1 (5 bases). Trimming removed 4 bases from V and 1 base from J, with 14 bases in between. Germline V gene sequence: CDR1 SGHRS, CDR2 YFSETQ. This CDR3 has 15 residues. CDR3 DNA: TGCGCCAGCAGCCTCGTTCAGGGAATTAACTATGGCTACACCTTC. It is translated as CASSLVQGINYGYTF.

The chain has TRBV20-1 and TRBJ1-2; D gene unclear. Germline V gene sequence: CDR1 DFQATT, CDR2 SNEGSKA (reference sequence). This CDR3 has 10 residues. Trimming left V 3 bases short and J 9 bases short, with 8 bases between. The CDR3, as DNA: TGCAGTGCTAGTACAGTTCGCTACACCTTC. Translated: CSASTVRYTF.